This passage covers 20 T cell receptor beta chains from one sample sequenced in a study of CD4+ T cells in melanoma. Libraries were prepared by immunoSEQ multiplex PCR; TCRdb keeps only in-frame clonotypes and omits some of them. This repertoire shows some 9,900 clones, roughly 69% found once; its top ten account for approximately 25%. The specimen was tumor tissue. Source of these receptors: a human donor with melanoma.

The chain has TRBV9 and TRBJ1-5; D unclear. Between the trimmed V and J ends, which lost 5 bases and 2 bases, there was a span of 11 bases. The CDR3 sequence is 14 residues long. CDR1 and CDR2 (germline): SGDLS, YYNGEE. The CDR3 nucleotides read TGTGCCAGCAGTCGACAAGGAGGCAATCAGCCCCAGCATTTT. This translates into CASSRQGGNQPQHF. Combining the CDR3 with reference TRBV9 and TRBJ1-5 gives the whole variable domain DSGVTQTPKHLITATGQRVTLRCSPRSGDLSVYWYQQSLDQGLQFLIQYYNGEERAKGNILERFSAQQFPDLHSELNLSSLELGDSALYFCASSRQGGNQPQHFGDGTRLSIL.

V usage is TRBV11-2 and J usage is TRBJ1-5; no clear D gene. The CDR3 has 14 amino acids. Trimming took off 2 bases at V and 4 bases at J, with 9 bases between the two ends. CDR1 and CDR2 (germline): SGHAT, FQNNGV. CDR3 protein: CASSLFDGNQPQHF. The CDR3 DNA reads as TGTGCCAGCAGCTTATTCGACGGAAATCAGCCCCAGCATTTT.

V and J are TRBV6-5 and TRBJ2-3; TRBD2 is a possible D gene (5 bases). The CDR3 loop spans 16 amino acids. V lost 4 bases and J lost 5, with 19 bases in between. Germline assignment: CDR1 MNHEY and CDR2 SVGAGI. Here the CDR3 reads CASSSTFGGPGDTQYF. In DNA form, the CDR3 reads TGTGCCAGCAGTTCGACCTTTGGCGGGCCCGGAGATACGCAGTATTTT.

This clone was seen more than once but under ten times. The chain uses TRBV29-1 and TRBJ1-3; D uncertain. Trimming took 4 bases from V and 3 from J, leaving 10 bases between them. CDR3 length equals 13 residues. In germline, CDR1 is SQVTM, CDR2 ANQGSEA. The CDR3 reads CSVGPPGGNTIYF. CDR3 DNA: TGCAGCGTTGGCCCCCCGGGTGGAAACACCATATATTTT. The variable domain in full, with the rest retrieved from reference TRBV29-1 and TRBJ1-3, is SAVISQKPSRDICQRGTSLTIQCQVDSQVTMMFWYRQQPGQSLTLIATANQGSEATYESGFVIDKFPISRPNLTFSTLTVSNMSPEDSSIYLCSVGPPGGNTIYFGEGSWLTVV.

The rearrangement uses TRBV5-1 and TRBJ1-1; D may be TRBD1 (6 bases). The CDR3 covers 14 residues. V was clipped by 2 bases and J by 1 base, with 9 bases between them. The germline V gene has CDR1 SGHRS and CDR2 YFSETQ. The CDR3 is CASSFTGTNTEAFF. CDR3 DNA: TGCGCCAGCAGCTTTACAGGGACGAACACTGAAGCTTTCTTT.

The chain combines TRBV30 with TRBJ1-4; D gene unclear. Germline values: CDR1 GTSNPN, CDR2 SVGIG (reference sequence). This CDR3 has 13 amino acids. V was shortened by 0 bases and J by 7 bases, with 9 bases between the two germline ends. This chain's CDR3 is CAWSVGSGEKLFF. The CDR3 DNA sequence: TGTGCCTGGAGTGTAGGGTCCGGTGAAAAACTGTTTTTT. The full variable domain, completed using reference TRBV30 and TRBJ1-4, is SQTIHQWPATLVQPVGSPLSLECTVEGTSNPNLYWYRQAAGRGLQLLFYSVGIGQISSEVPQNLSASRPQDRQFILSSKKLLLSDSGFYLCAWSVGSGEKLFFGSGTQLSVL.

The CDR3 coding sequence is TGTGCCAGCAGCTTGGTGGGGACTGAAGATACGCAGTATTTT. Translated, it gives CASSLVGTEDTQYF. V and J are TRBV5-4 and TRBJ2-3, with a weak D call TRBD2 (6 bases). From germline, CDR1 is SGHNT and CDR2 YYREEE (reference sequence). V was shortened by 0 bases and J by 5 bases, with 10 bases between the two germline ends. This CDR3 is built from 14 residues.

In this sample, this clone is medium-sized. The chain combines TRBV14 with TRBJ2-7; D remains unclear. CDR3 size: 14 residues. V was clipped by 2 bases and J by 4 bases, with 12 bases between them. Per germline, CDR1 SGHDN and CDR2 FVKESK. The CDR3 region is CASSQSNGPYEQYF. CDR3 DNA sequence: TGTGCCAGCAGCCAAAGCAACGGGCCGTACGAGCAGTACTTC.

V gene TRBV2 combines with J gene TRBJ1-2; no firm D call. V dropped 3 bases and J dropped 1 base, with 9 bases sitting between them. Germline assignment: CDR1 SNHLY and CDR2 FYNNEI. The CDR3 extends over 14 amino acids. This CDR3 is CASSDSIDNYGYTF. CDR3 DNA: TGTGCCAGCAGTGACAGCATAGATAACTATGGCTACACCTTC.

The chain is built from TRBV7-3 and TRBJ1-1; no definite D call. The V gene's germline CDR1 is SGHTA and CDR2 FQGTGA. Trimming shortened V by 5 bases and J by 2 bases, and 9 bases separated the two germline ends. The CDR3 is 13 amino acids. DNA for the CDR3: TGTGCCAGCAGCGAAGGTCCCAACACTGAAGCTTTCTTT. Its protein is CASSEGPNTEAFF.

The chain couples TRBV5-1 to TRBJ2-5; 7 bases map to TRBD2. V was pared by 5 bases and J by 3 bases, with 10 bases of the junction left unmatched. Germline CDR1 and CDR2: SGHRS and YFSETQ. The CDR3 runs to 15 residues. The CDR3 DNA sequence: TGCGCCAGCAGGGAGGGCGGGGGATATAAAGAGACCCAGTACTTC. The encoded protein is CASREGGGYKETQYF.

The CDR3 bases are TGTGCCAGCCGAAGGGAGGGGGCGTCAAGCAATCAGCCCCAGCATTTT. Translating gives CASRREGASSNQPQHF. The rearrangement links TRBV28 to TRBJ1-5, with TRBD1 matching over 7 bases. J was trimmed by 1 base and V by 8 bases; bases with no gene match: 11. The germline V gene encodes CDR1 MDHEN and CDR2 SYDVKM. CDR3 length: 16 residues.

This clone was observed a handful of times. The rearrangement links TRBV6-5 to TRBJ2-7; 7 positions agree with TRBD2. In germline, CDR1 is MNHEY, CDR2 SVGAGI. The V segment lost 8 bases and the J segment 7 bases; nucleotides outside the gene matches: 14. This CDR3 region has 14 residues. The CDR3 nucleotides read TGTGCCAGCTCCGCGACCACTCGGGGGGAGGAGCAGTACTTC. Protein product: CASSATTRGEEQYF.

In nucleotides, the CDR3 is TGTGCCAGCAGTGTTGCGGGGGGGTCGTCCTACGAGCAGTACTTC. Translation: CASSVAGGSSYEQYF. The chain couples TRBV2 to TRBJ2-7, with 9 nucleotides matching TRBD2. After removal of 4 bases from V and 1 base from J, the junction contained 5 bases not matched to a gene. CDR1 SNHLY and CDR2 FYNNEI come from the germline V gene. CDR3 length: 15 residues.

This rearrangement joins TRBV7-3 to TRBJ2-6; a possible D gene is TRBD2 (6 bases). Germline assignment: CDR1 SGHTA and CDR2 FQGTGA. V lost 2 bases and J lost 1, with 6 bases in between. The CDR3 is 15 residues long. Here the CDR3 reads CASSLGGSGANVLTF. As DNA, the CDR3 is TGTGCCAGCAGCTTAGGAGGGTCTGGGGCCAACGTCCTGACTTTC.

As DNA, the CDR3 is TGTGCCAGCAGCGTAGACCCTCACGCGGGGAGGACTGAAGCTTTCTTT. The encoded protein is CASSVDPHAGRTEAFF. The J gene is TRBJ1-1, the V gene TRBV9; unclear D gene. The germline gives CDR1 SGDLS, CDR2 YYNGEE. This CDR3 spans 16 amino acids. Trimming took 0 bases from V and 5 from J, leaving 17 bases between them.

This clone qualifies as medium-sized. The chain carries TRBV5-1 and TRBJ2-3; D may be TRBD1 (6 bases). CDR1 SGHRS and CDR2 YFSETQ come from the germline V gene. CDR3 length: 15 residues. Trimming pared 4 bases from V and 3 bases from J, leaving 15 bases between. CDR3 bases: TGCGCCAGCAGCACCGGGACAAGCCTAACAGATACGCAGTATTTT. Protein: CASSTGTSLTDTQYF.

The gene calls are TRBV29-1 and TRBJ2-2; the D gene is possibly TRBD1 (5 bases). Germline lookup yields CDR1 SQVTM and CDR2 ANQGSEA. The CDR3 consists of 14 residues. The ends were cut back, 4 bases at V and 2 bases at J, with 11 bases in the middle. The CDR3 DNA follows: TGCAGCGTTGTGGGGCCCCTTAACACCGGGGAGCTGTTTTTT. Translation gives CSVVGPLNTGELFF.

The chain carries TRBV7-2 and TRBJ2-2, with TRBD2 as a possible D gene (6 bases). Germline V gene lookup returns CDR1 SGHTA and CDR2 FQGNSA. CDR3 length: 14 residues. V was clipped by 2 bases and J by 7 bases, with 11 bases between them. The CDR3 bases are TGTGCCAGCAGCTTAACTCACGGGGGCGGGGAGCTGTTTTTT. Its protein product is CASSLTHGGGELFF.

The V and J genes are TRBV2 and TRBJ1-3; D unresolved. The CDR3 consists of 12 residues. The V end was cut by 3 bases, the J end by 4 bases, with 4 bases between. Germline V lookup: CDR1 SNHLY, CDR2 FYNNEI. CDR3 in DNA: TGTGCCAGCAGTGACCGGGGAAACACCATATATTTT. Its translation: CASSDRGNTIYF.